A selection of T cell receptor beta chains follows, all from one sample in a study of identical twins. TCRdb processed the 5' RACE reads anew with MiXCR; each CDR3 protein has one entry. The sample lists 350,000 or so distinct CDR3 sequences, roughly an eighth occurring once. This sample was also put to use in a study of yellow fever vaccine responses in identical twins.

Sequencing was done on a sample of CD8+ T cells sorted from blood. The receptors stem from a woman aged 18-29 years in good health. Both conserved end residues are part of each CDR3. D genes are given only for firm matches. Rows give clone size only sometimes, using once, few, many, or a class for an expanded clone.

abundance,len,j_gene,v_gene,d_gene,CDR3aa,CDR3nt
NA,15,TRBJ2-3,TRBV7-6,NA,CASSLAGSRADTQYF,TGTGCCAGCAGCTTAGCCGGGAGTCGAGCAGATACGCAGTATTTT
NA,15,TRBJ2-1,TRBV7-9,TRBD2,CASSSGSGRVNEQFF,TGTGCCAGCAGCTCGGGTAGCGGGAGGGTCAATGAGCAGTTCTTC
NA,15,TRBJ2-1,TRBV5-1,NA,CASSFYQDLFNEQFF,TGCGCCAGCAGCTTTTACCAAGATTTATTCAATGAGCAGTTCTTC
NA,18,TRBJ2-1,TRBV12-3/TRBV12-4,TRBD2,CASSLGGLAGGSYNEQFF,TGTGCCAGCAGTTTAGGTGGGCTAGCGGGAGGATCCTACAATGAGCAGTTCTTC
many,16,TRBJ2-1,TRBV12-3/TRBV12-4,TRBD2,CASSLPGLAANNEQFF,TGTGCCAGCAGCTTGCCCGGACTAGCGGCGAACAATGAGCAGTTCTTC
many,14,TRBJ1-5,TRBV4-2,TRBD1,CASSQGQGTQPQHF,TGTGCCAGCAGCCAAGGACAGGGGACTCAGCCCCAGCATTTT
many,17,TRBJ2-3,TRBV7-9,TRBD2,CASNPPLGGGPTDTQYF,TGTGCCAGCAACCCCCCCTTGGGCGGGGGGCCTACAGATACGCAGTATTTT
NA,18,TRBJ2-1,TRBV11-1,NA,CASSGSPSGGWGYNEQFF,TGTGCCAGCAGCGGCTCCCCGTCCGGGGGCTGGGGTTACAATGAGCAGTTCTTC
many,14,TRBJ2-1,TRBV20-1,TRBD2,CSAVLAGSYNEQFF,TGCAGTGCTGTACTAGCGGGCTCCTACAATGAGCAGTTCTTC
NA,12,TRBJ2-1,TRBV5-6,NA,CASRSGDNEQFF,TGTGCCAGCCGAAGCGGAGACAATGAGCAGTTCTTC
few,15,TRBJ2-2,TRBV5-1,TRBD2,CASSFTSGGTGELFF,TGCGCCAGCAGCTTTACTAGCGGGGGCACCGGGGAGCTGTTTTTT
few,13,TRBJ2-5,TRBV28,TRBD1,CASRLQGRETQYF,TGTGCCAGCAGATTACAGGGGAGAGAGACCCAGTACTTC
few,16,TRBJ2-1,TRBV9,TRBD2,CASSVVSGRNKNEQFF,TGTGCCAGCAGCGTAGTGAGCGGGAGGAATAAAAATGAGCAGTTCTTC
NA,16,TRBJ2-3,TRBV4-1,TRBD2,CASSHTLAGNTDTQYF,TGCGCCAGCAGCCACACCCTAGCGGGGAACACAGATACGCAGTATTTT
once,15,TRBJ2-1,TRBV20-1,TRBD2,CSAAYGLAPYNEQFF,TGCAGTGCAGCCTATGGACTAGCCCCCTACAATGAGCAGTTCTTC
few,12,TRBJ2-5,TRBV15,NA,CATSRAGETQYF,TGTGCCACCAGCAGAGCTGGGGAGACCCAGTACTTC
few,16,TRBJ2-3,TRBV10-3,TRBD2,CATYLVAGEGPDTQYF,TGTGCCACCTACCTAGTGGCGGGAGAGGGGCCAGATACGCAGTATTTT
many,16,TRBJ2-1,TRBV20-1,TRBD2,CSASSGGVNSYNEQFF,TGCAGTGCTAGCAGCGGGGGGGTGAACTCCTACAATGAGCAGTTCTTC
NA,17,TRBJ1-6,TRBV28,TRBD1,CASSLSSGQGDNSPLHF,TGTGCCAGCAGTTTATCTTCGGGACAGGGGGATAATTCACCCCTCCACTTT
few,15,TRBJ1-3,TRBV2,TRBD1,CASRPGTGAGNTIYF,TGTGCCAGCAGACCGGGGACAGGGGCGGGAAACACCATATATTTT
NA,15,TRBJ2-4,TRBV20-1,NA,CSASGQDLAKNIQYF,TGCAGTGCTAGTGGGCAAGATCTAGCCAAAAACATTCAGTACTTC
few,14,TRBJ1-4,TRBV10-3,NA,CAISESRIYEKLFF,TGTGCCATCAGTGAGAGCAGGATTTATGAAAAACTGTTTTTT